These 16 T cell receptor beta chains were all obtained from the same sample, sequenced in a study of blood T cell repertoires in COVID-19. The data were produced by immunoSEQ multiplex PCR, yet TCRdb's version contains in-frame clones alone and is incomplete. The repertoire holds some 290,000 clones, with approximately 82% as singletons. Sequencing was carried out using peripheral blood. These TCRs come from a man between 60 and 75 years old who had recovered from COVID-19.

The J gene is TRBJ1-2, the V gene TRBV3-1 (or the pseudogene TRBV3-2); 9 positions match TRBD1. Looked up from germline, CDR1 is LGHDT and CDR2 is YNNKEL (reference sequence). V dropped 10 bases and J dropped 7; count of bases not matched to a gene: 7. This CDR3 is built from 12 residues. This CDR3 is CATTTGGRGYTF. CDR3 DNA sequence: TGTGCCACTACTACAGGGGGCCGTGGCTACACCTTC.

The CDR3 loop is CASTPATGRAVVGQYF. DNA of the CDR3: TGTGCCAGCACCCCCGCGACAGGAAGGGCTGTGGTGGGGCAGTACTTC. V usage is TRBV7-9 and J usage is TRBJ2-7; a weak D match, TRBD1 (6 bases). Between the trimmed V and J ends, which lost 7 bases and 9 bases, there was a span of 28 bases. Germline V CDR1 and CDR2: SEHNR, FQNEAQ (reference sequence). The CDR3 is 16 amino acids.

The V call is TRBV19, the J call TRBJ1-3; no firm D call. The CDR3 has 15 residues. Germline V gene sequence: CDR1 LNHDA, CDR2 SQIVND (reference sequence). The V end was cut by 3 bases, the J end by 9 bases, with 18 bases between. CDR3 in amino acids: CASSMIKGPRGTIYF. CDR3 DNA sequence: TGTGCCAGTAGTATGATAAAAGGACCACGGGGCACCATATATTTT. Combining the CDR3 with reference TRBV19 and TRBJ1-3 gives the whole variable domain DGGITQSPKYLFRKEGQNVTLSCEQNLNHDAMYWYRQDPGQGLRLIYYSQIVNDFQKGDIAEGYSVSREKKESFPLTVTSAQKNPTAFYLCASSMIKGPRGTIYFGEGSWLTVV.

This chain connects TRBV19 to TRBJ2-5, with D perhaps TRBD1 (6 bases). Germline-derived CDR1 and CDR2 are LNHDA and SQIVND (reference sequence). CDR3 length equals 14 residues. The V end was cut by 5 bases, the J end by 7 bases, with 17 bases between. The CDR3 loop reads CASSPFRGVGTQYF. CDR3 in DNA: TGTGCCAGTAGTCCTTTCAGGGGAGTCGGGACCCAGTACTTC.

The chain couples TRBV7-6 to TRBJ2-7; perhaps TRBD2 as D (6 bases). The CDR3 has 19 amino acids. CDR1 is SGHVS, CDR2 FNYEAQ, per germline. The V gene lost 1 base and the J gene lost 6 bases, with 28 bases spanning the gap. As DNA, the CDR3 is TGTGCCAGCAGCTTAGGGAGGCAGGGAGTTGGGTTTGGGAGGTTCGAGCAGTACTTC. This encodes CASSLGRQGVGFGRFEQYF.

V is TRBV19 and J is TRBJ2-5; the D gene is possibly TRBD1 (6 bases). V was cut by 9 bases and J by 1 base, with 12 bases left in between. The CDR3 consists of 13 residues. Per the germline V gene, CDR1 is LNHDA and CDR2 is SQIVND (reference sequence). The CDR3 nucleotides are TGTGCCAGCCGAAGACAGGCCCAAGAGACCCAGTACTTC. Protein sequence: CASRRQAQETQYF.

This chain links TRBV9 with TRBJ2-1; D possibly corresponds to TRBD2 (5 bases). Germline V gene lookup returns CDR1 SGDLS and CDR2 YYNGEE. The CDR3 consists of 16 residues. Trimming took off 0 bases at V and 5 bases at J, with 15 bases between the two ends. This CDR3 reads CASSVGLAQKDNEQFF. CDR3 coding DNA: TGTGCCAGCAGCGTAGGGTTAGCGCAGAAAGACAATGAGCAGTTCTTC.

The chain joins TRBV5-1 to TRBJ1-5; D gene uncertain. The CDR3 totals 15 residues. The germline V gene encodes CDR1 SGHRS and CDR2 YFSETQ. V was trimmed by 4 bases and J by 1 base, leaving 12 bases between them. This chain's CDR3 is CASSEGPGSNQPQHF. The CDR3 DNA follows: TGCGCCAGCAGCGAGGGCCCGGGAAGCAATCAGCCCCAGCATTTT.

The chain employs TRBV3-1 (or the pseudogene TRBV3-2) and TRBJ2-2, with TRBD2 matching 14 bases. Germline-derived CDR1 and CDR2 are LGHDT and YNNKEL (reference sequence). V dropped 4 bases and J dropped 7; count of bases not matched to a gene: 8. This CDR3 is built from 17 residues. CDR3 sequence reads: CASSPGLAGDRVGELFF. In DNA form, the CDR3 reads TGTGCCAGCAGCCCGGGACTAGCGGGAGACCGGGTCGGGGAGCTGTTTTTT.

As concerns this clone: Other DNA sequences in this sample translate to the same CDR3. This rearrangement joins TRBV5-5 to TRBJ2-7; 8 nucleotides line up with TRBD1. V was pared by 3 bases and J by 13 bases, with 9 bases of the junction left unmatched. This CDR3 region has 12 residues. The germline V gene has CDR1 SGHKS and CDR2 YYEKEE (reference sequence). The DNA of the CDR3 is TGTGCCAGCAGCTCGGACAGGGCCACGAAATACTTC. It codes for CASSSDRATKYF.

This clone was counted only a few times. As DNA, the CDR3 is TGCGCCAGCAGCCAAGCACTAGGCCAGCACTACGAGCAGTACTTC. Its translation is CASSQALGQHYEQYF. The rearrangement joins TRBV4-1 to TRBJ2-7; a weak D match, TRBD2 (5 bases). The V end lost 1 base, the J end lost 3 bases, and 13 bases lay between the germline ends. Per germline, CDR1 MGHRA and CDR2 YSYEKL. The CDR3 loop spans 15 amino acids.

The chain combines TRBV12-3 or TRBV12-4 with TRBJ1-4; 8 nucleotides line up with TRBD1. The CDR3 is made up of 13 amino acids. The V segment lost 5 bases and the J segment 7 bases; nucleotides outside the gene matches: 3. DNA of the CDR3: TGTGCCAGCAGTCAGACAGGGGCTGAAAAACTGTTTTTT. Protein product: CASSQTGAEKLFF.

This clone turned up a few times. Additional DNA sequences in this sample encode the identical CDR3. This chain uses TRBV3-1 (or the pseudogene TRBV3-2) with TRBJ2-7, with D perhaps TRBD1 (5 bases). The CDR3 is made up of 16 amino acids. Trimming cost V 3 bases and J 0 bases, with 15 bases left between them. The V gene's germline CDR1 is LGHDT and CDR2 YNNKEL (reference sequence). This chain's CDR3 is CASSHLYRQFSYEQYF. The CDR3 nucleotides are TGTGCCAGCAGCCACCTATACCGACAGTTCTCCTACGAGCAGTACTTC.

The V and J genes are TRBV25-1 and TRBJ2-3; 9 positions match TRBD2. The CDR3 length is 18 residues. V shed 6 bases, J shed 5 bases, and the junction held 18 bases outside the gene matches. Germline V lookup: CDR1 MGHDK, CDR2 SYGVNS. The CDR3 region is CASSPSERGVSSRDTQYF. The CDR3 nucleotides are TGTGCCAGCAGCCCCAGCGAGCGGGGGGTTTCGTCCCGAGATACGCAGTATTTT.

This chain uses TRBV27 with TRBJ2-7, with 9 nucleotides matching TRBD1. The CDR3 runs 12 residues. V shed 9 bases, J shed 4 bases, and the junction held 4 bases outside the gene matches. CDR1 MNHEY and CDR2 SMNVEV come from the germline V gene (reference sequence). CDR3 in DNA: TGTGCCAGTAAGACAGGGGGATACGAGCAGTACTTC. Its protein is CASKTGGYEQYF.

This clone appeared once. The chain is built from TRBV7-2 and TRBJ2-3, with TRBD1 identical over 7 bases. This CDR3 contains 14 residues. Germline trimming cut 10 bases from V and 2 bases from J; bases unmatched to any gene: 9. CDR1 and CDR2 (germline): SGHTA, FQGNSA. The DNA for the CDR3 is TGTGCCACTCTTACAGGGGCCTTCACAGATACGCAGTATTTT. Translated, it gives CATLTGAFTDTQYF.